What follows describes a single TCR beta chain. The antigen is unknown. How the authors handled the data: After comparison against published virus-specific TCRB sequences, only a few of the patient CD8+ clones larger than 1% turned out to match them. This table comes from immunoSEQ multiplex PCR, and its TCRdb copy is limited to in-frame clones, with some not included. The V and J calls and the clone size are those of that table, but D and trimming were determined from the DNA. The table records 20,000 to 25,000 clones, nearly 80% of them present only once. The data are from a study of somatic mutations in cytotoxic T cells in rheumatoid arthritis. Study as a whole: In some cases, T-cell populations stained with V beta antibodies were flow-sorted at nearly 100% purity, and these included V beta1+ cells sequenced for TCRB.

Whole-study results and caveats: A single CD8+ clone exceeded 20% of CD8+ cells in about an eighth of the roughly 60 patients. Statistically, CD8+ T-cell clonality was not significantly distinct between individuals with rheumatoid arthritis and age-matched healthy controls.

This CDR3 comprises 15 residues. The V gene's germline CDR1 is SNHLY and CDR2 FYNNEI. V was cut by 6 bases and J by 1 base, with 15 bases left in between. What was sequenced was CD8+ T cells sorted from blood. The rearrangement uses TRBV2 and TRBJ1-1; D remains ambiguous. This clonotype originated in an adult with rheumatoid arthritis. CDR3 bases: TGTGCCAGCAGGTTCTCCACGGACGGGAACACTGAAGCTTTCTTT. Translation gives CASRFSTDGNTEAFF. The full variable domain, in which reference TRBV2 and TRBJ1-1 provide the parts outside the CDR3, is EPEVTQTPSHQVTQMGQEVILRCVPISNHLYFYWYRQILGQKVEFLVSFYNNEISEKSEIFDDQFSVERPDGSNFTLKIRSTKLEDSAMYFCASRFSTDGNTEAFFGQGTRLTVV.